The 9 T cell receptor beta chains listed next were all sequenced from one sample in a study of T-cell reconstitution after alpha-beta-depleted transplantation in children. General study results and limits: One year post-transplant, T-cell counts and diversity were largely derived from T cells produced anew.

Preparation of the TCRbeta library involved a method that used unique molecular identifiers. TCRdb itself ran the PCR reads through MiXCR, one entry per CDR3 protein. The sample includes 330,000 or so distinct CDR3 sequences, nearly 8% of them seen just once. No antigen has been identified for these receptors. The material was peripheral blood, obtained 360 days after TCRalphabeta/CD19-depleted stem cell transplant. All receptors derive from a female patient younger than 10 who had a stem cell transplant for Fanconi anemia, so the T cells may come from the graft donor.

This clonotype was found many times. The genes are TRBV7-9 and TRBJ2-5; 9 bases map to TRBD1. V dropped 6 bases and J dropped 1; count of bases not matched to a gene: 9. The CDR3 is made up of 16 amino acids. The germline V gene encodes CDR1 SEHNR and CDR2 FQNEAQ (reference sequence). Written as DNA, the CDR3 is TGTGCCAGCAGGGAAGGACAGGGGAGGCTCCAAGAGACCCAGTACTTC. Protein: CASREGQGRLQETQYF.

This clonotype was seen a handful of times. The chain links TRBV5-1 to TRBJ1-4, with TRBD1 as a possible D gene (5 bases). The CDR3 is 14 residues long. In germline, CDR1 is SGHRS, CDR2 YFSETQ. Trimming stripped 0 bases from V and 6 bases from J, with 9 bases between. The CDR3: CASSLVGGDEKLFF. In nucleotides, the CDR3 is TGCGCCAGCAGCTTGGTGGGGGGTGATGAAAAACTGTTTTTT.

The sample holds many counts of this clonotype. The V call is TRBV28, the J call TRBJ2-5, with TRBD1 matching over 10 bases. The junction had 3 bases not matched to a gene; V was cut back by 3 bases and J by 5 bases. Germline V CDR1 and CDR2: MDHEN, SYDVKM. This CDR3 contains 14 residues. DNA of the CDR3: TGTGCCAGCAGTTTTGACAGGGGGCAGGAGACCCAGTACTTC. Its protein product is CASSFDRGQETQYF. Looking up the rest from reference TRBV28 and TRBJ2-5 gives the full variable domain: DVKVTQSSRYLVKRTGEKVFLECVQDMDHENMFWYRQDPGLGLRLIYFSYDVKMKEKGDIPEGYSVSREKKERFSLILESASTNQTSMYLCASSFDRGQETQYFGPGTRLLVL.

Notes on this clonotype: Just one base apart from a much larger clone, this may be a read error. The gene calls are TRBV12-3 or TRBV12-4 and TRBJ2-7; 8 bases match TRBD1. With V trimmed by 5 bases and J by 3 bases, 9 bases remained unmatched. CDR3 length: 15 residues. In nucleotides, the CDR3 is TGTGCCAGCAGTCCCTGGGACAGGACGCTCTACGAGCAGTACTTC. Protein product: CASSPWDRTLYEQYF.

J is TRBJ2-7 and V is TRBV5-1, with D possibly being TRBD1 or TRBD2 (5 bases each). Per germline, CDR1 SGHRS and CDR2 YFSETQ. The germline V and J ends were trimmed by 0 bases and 2 bases, with 18 bases remaining between them. The CDR3 has 17 residues. This CDR3 reads CASSLVEGSREPYEQYF. The CDR3 DNA reads TGCGCCAGCAGCTTGGTTGAGGGGTCCAGGGAACCCTACGAGCAGTACTTC.

This clonotype was detected ten times or more. The J gene is TRBJ1-6, the V gene TRBV5-1; D uncertain. Germline V CDR1 and CDR2: SGHRS, YFSETQ. V was cut by 0 bases and J by 8 bases, with 6 bases left in between. The CDR3 runs 13 residues. In DNA form, the CDR3 reads TGCGCCAGCAGCTTGGGCGGGGATTCACCCCTCCACTTT. Translation gives CASSLGGDSPLHF.

The genes are TRBV19 and TRBJ1-5; 10 bases match TRBD1. CDR1 LNHDA and CDR2 SQIVND come from the germline V gene (reference sequence). J gave up 9 bases and V 5 bases, and 13 bases lay outside the gene matches. This CDR3 has 16 residues. CDR3 in amino acids: CASSVDRGRVNWPQHF. The CDR3 nucleotides read TGTGCCAGTAGTGTCGACAGGGGGCGAGTCAATTGGCCCCAGCATTTT.

This chain uses TRBV28 with TRBJ1-1; D gene unclear. From germline, CDR1 is MDHEN and CDR2 SYDVKM. The CDR3 has 13 amino acids. The V end lost 7 bases, the J end lost 0 bases, and 9 bases lay between the germline ends. CDR3 sequence reads: CASKTTMNTEAFF. The CDR3 DNA follows: TGTGCCAGCAAAACCACGATGAACACTGAAGCTTTCTTT.

The chain is built from TRBV12-3 or TRBV12-4 and TRBJ1-1; D possibly corresponds to TRBD1 (5 bases). This CDR3 is built from 16 residues. Trimming removed 1 base at V and 1 base at J, with 13 bases between. The CDR3 spells CASSLEVGRANTEAFF. In DNA, the CDR3 is TGTGCCAGCAGTTTAGAGGTAGGCAGGGCGAACACTGAAGCTTTCTTT.